Listed below are T cell receptor beta chains from one sample, sequenced in a study of early T cells in non-severe SARS-CoV-2 infection. TCRdb called the 5' RACE reads again in MiXCR, with one record for every CDR3 protein. Here the sample spans around 57,000 distinct CDR3 sequences, roughly 12% being singletons. The sequenced sample was whole blood. These receptors were taken from an adult who was a healthcare worker with PCR-confirmed SARS-CoV-2 infection or an uninfected control (not recorded which). Both conserved end residues are part of each CDR3. A D gene is named only where the DNA matches it firmly. Rows give clone size only sometimes, using once, few, many, or a class for an expanded clone.

length: 12
J: TRBJ2-7
V: TRBV21-1
D: NA
size: NA
CDR3: CARADFSYEQYF
DNA: TGTGCCAGGGCGGACTTCTCCTACGAGCAGTACTTC

length: 14
J: TRBJ2-1
V: TRBV5-4
D: TRBD2
size: many
CDR3: CASESAGGRNEQFF
DNA: TGTGCCAGCGAGTCAGCGGGAGGGCGAAATGAGCAGTTCTTC

length: 12
J: TRBJ2-7
V: TRBV14
D: NA
size: NA
CDR3: CASRSDRGEQYF
DNA: TGTGCCAGCAGATCAGACAGAGGCGAGCAGTACTTC

length: 17
J: TRBJ2-1
V: TRBV9
D: TRBD1
size: many
CDR3: CASSVEQGAISYNEQFF
DNA: TGTGCCAGCAGCGTAGAACAGGGGGCAATCTCCTACAATGAGCAGTTCTTC

length: 13
J: TRBJ1-5
V: TRBV11-1
D: NA
size: few
CDR3: CASSLGLGQPQHF
DNA: TGTGCCAGCAGCTTAGGGCTAGGGCAGCCCCAGCATTTT

length: 16
J: TRBJ2-5
V: TRBV28
D: TRBD1
size: many
CDR3: CASSFSRTGQQETQYF
DNA: TGTGCCAGCAGTTTCTCTAGGACAGGGCAGCAAGAGACCCAGTACTTC

length: 11
J: TRBJ2-5
V: TRBV10-1
D: NA
size: many
CDR3: CASRFWETQYF
DNA: TGCGCCAGCAGGTTTTGGGAGACCCAGTACTTC

length: 16
J: TRBJ1-1
V: TRBV21-1
D: NA
size: NA
CDR3: CASRNKTGRDPIEAFF
DNA: TGTGCCAGCAGAAACAAAACAGGCAGGGACCCTATCGAAGCTTTCTTT

length: 16
J: TRBJ1-4
V: TRBV28
D: TRBD1
size: NA
CDR3: CASSLIAGQGAKKLFF
DNA: TGTGCCAGCAGTCTAATTGCGGGACAGGGGGCTAAAAAACTGTTTTTT

length: 15
J: TRBJ2-3
V: TRBV20-1
D: TRBD2
size: NA
CDR3: CSAAGTSGITDTQYF
DNA: TGCAGTGCTGCTGGGACTAGCGGGATCACAGATACGCAGTATTTT

length: 15
J: TRBJ2-7
V: TRBV9
D: NA
size: few
CDR3: CASSVGFSTLYEQYF
DNA: TGTGCCAGCAGCGTAGGATTCTCTACACTCTACGAGCAGTACTTC

length: 13
J: TRBJ1-2
V: TRBV29-1
D: NA
size: many
CDR3: CSVDMGEPYGYTF
DNA: TGCAGCGTTGATATGGGAGAGCCCTATGGCTACACCTTC

length: 15
J: TRBJ2-7
V: TRBV7-2
D: TRBD1
size: few
CDR3: CASSLGDSRTTEQYF
DNA: TGTGCCAGCAGCTTGGGGGACAGCCGCACTACGGAGCAGTACTTC

length: 14
J: TRBJ1-6
V: TRBV28
D: NA
size: few
CDR3: CASSLSAYNSPLHF
DNA: TGTGCCAGCAGTTTGTCCGCGTATAATTCACCCCTCCACTTT

length: 15
J: TRBJ1-1
V: TRBV7-4
D: NA
size: few
CDR3: CASSLIRRTNTEAFF
DNA: TGTGCCAGCAGCTTAATTCGGCGGACGAACACTGAAGCTTTCTTT

length: 13
J: TRBJ1-2
V: TRBV6-2/TRBV6-3
D: NA
size: many
CDR3: CASSYMDNYGYTF
DNA: TGTGCCAGCAGTTACATGGACAACTATGGCTACACCTTC

length: 12
J: TRBJ2-3
V: TRBV7-9
D: NA
size: many
CDR3: CASSLLEHTQYF
DNA: TGTGCCAGCAGCTTATTGGAGCATACGCAGTATTTT

length: 12
J: TRBJ2-7
V: TRBV30
D: TRBD1
size: once
CDR3: CAWRDRQGDPYF
DNA: TGTGCCTGGAGAGATCGGCAGGGGGATCCGTACTTC

length: 12
J: TRBJ2-2
V: TRBV5-1
D: NA
size: few
CDR3: CASSLDFGELFF
DNA: TGCGCCAGCAGCTTGGATTTCGGGGAGCTGTTTTTT

length: 12
J: TRBJ1-1
V: TRBV2
D: NA
size: few
CDR3: CASSVRQVEAFF
DNA: TGTGCCAGCAGCGTACGACAGGTTGAAGCTTTCTTT

length: 13
J: TRBJ2-3
V: TRBV24-1
D: NA
size: many
CDR3: CATSGDVTDTQYF
DNA: TGTGCCACCAGTGGGGACGTCACAGATACGCAGTATTTT

length: 15
J: TRBJ1-2
V: TRBV20-1
D: NA
size: NA
CDR3: CSARDLAGWDYGYTF
DNA: TGCAGTGCTAGAGATCTCGCAGGGTGGGACTATGGCTACACCTTC

length: 14
J: TRBJ1-2
V: TRBV28
D: NA
size: many
CDR3: CASSLSVIGYGYTF
DNA: TGTGCCAGCAGTTTATCGGTGATAGGGTATGGCTACACCTTC

length: 15
J: TRBJ2-5
V: TRBV28
D: TRBD1
size: NA
CDR3: CASSMGQGARETQYF
DNA: TGTGCCAGCAGTATGGGACAGGGGGCAAGAGAGACCCAGTACTTC

length: 15
J: TRBJ1-4
V: TRBV5-1
D: NA
size: few
CDR3: CASSPTGPTNEKLFF
DNA: TGCGCCAGCAGCCCCACTGGTCCAACTAATGAAAAACTGTTTTTT

length: 15
J: TRBJ2-1
V: TRBV4-2
D: TRBD2
size: many
CDR3: CASTLRLAGYNEQFF
DNA: TGTGCCAGCACCCTAAGACTAGCGGGATACAATGAGCAGTTCTTC

length: 11
J: TRBJ2-3
V: TRBV6-6
D: NA
size: few
CDR3: CASTSTDTQYF
DNA: TGTGCCAGCACCTCCACAGATACGCAGTATTTT

length: 16
J: TRBJ1-5
V: TRBV25-1
D: NA
size: medium-sized
CDR3: CASSERGRVLDQPQHF
DNA: TGTGCCAGCAGTGAAAGGGGCAGGGTATTGGATCAGCCCCAGCATTTT

length: 13
J: TRBJ2-2
V: TRBV29-1
D: NA
size: many
CDR3: CSTRTGGTGELFF
DNA: TGCAGCACCCGGACGGGCGGGACCGGGGAGCTGTTTTTT

length: 14
J: TRBJ1-5
V: TRBV29-1
D: TRBD1
size: many
CDR3: CSVSTGGYNQPQHF
DNA: TGCAGCGTTTCGACAGGGGGTTACAATCAGCCCCAGCATTTT

length: 14
J: TRBJ2-3
V: TRBV6-2/TRBV6-3
D: NA
size: NA
CDR3: CASSSGTSTDTQYF
DNA: TGTGCCAGCAGTTCCGGGACTAGCACAGATACGCAGTATTTT

length: 16
J: TRBJ2-6
V: TRBV3-1
D: NA
size: few
CDR3: CASSQVWVSGANVLTF
DNA: TGTGCCAGCAGCCAAGTTTGGGTCTCTGGGGCCAACGTCCTGACTTTC

length: 15
J: TRBJ2-3
V: TRBV5-1
D: NA
size: many
CDR3: CASSSLLLSTDTQYF
DNA: TGCGCCAGCAGCTCTCTACTTCTTAGCACAGATACGCAGTATTTT

length: 14
J: TRBJ2-1
V: TRBV6-4
D: NA
size: NA
CDR3: CASSVMSQGNEQFF
DNA: TGTGCCAGCAGTGTCATGAGCCAGGGCAATGAGCAGTTCTTC

length: 15
J: TRBJ1-1
V: TRBV20-1
D: TRBD1
size: few
CDR3: CSARDSDRGNTEAFF
DNA: TGCAGTGCTAGAGATTCCGACAGGGGAAACACTGAAGCTTTCTTT

length: 13
J: TRBJ2-7
V: TRBV5-1
D: NA
size: few
CDR3: CASSFSGPYEQYF
DNA: TGCGCCAGCAGCTTTTCGGGACCCTACGAGCAGTACTTC

length: 15
J: TRBJ2-1
V: TRBV20-1
D: TRBD2
size: NA
CDR3: CSAKQRGPSYNEQFF
DNA: TGCAGTGCCAAACAGCGGGGGCCCTCTTACAATGAGCAGTTCTTC

length: 13
J: TRBJ1-6
V: TRBV2
D: NA
size: NA
CDR3: CASSLEADSPLHF
DNA: TGTGCCAGCAGTTTGGAGGCGGATTCACCCCTCCACTTT

length: 15
J: TRBJ2-1
V: TRBV27
D: TRBD1
size: many
CDR3: CASSSSSRGSNEQFF
DNA: TGTGCCAGCAGTTCGTCTAGCAGGGGGTCGAATGAGCAGTTCTTC

length: 16
J: TRBJ1-2
V: TRBV7-9
D: NA
size: many
CDR3: CASSPIPLGGWAGYTF
DNA: TGTGCCAGCAGCCCTATACCCCTAGGAGGGTGGGCTGGCTACACCTTC

length: 15
J: TRBJ2-3
V: TRBV7-2
D: NA
size: few
CDR3: CASSRQDKSTDTQYF
DNA: TGTGCCAGCAGCCGGCAGGACAAAAGCACAGATACGCAGTATTTT